The T cell receptor (beta chain) described here comes from a study of shared clonotypes between healthy human individuals. Study observations and caveats: Among non-shared clonotypes, generation probabilities were lower than among those shared by all four donors. Naive subsets usually exceeded memory subsets in estimated richness. Large depth notwithstanding, sorted-subset sequencing proved incomplete by rarefaction.

The authors divided CD4+ cells into CD45RA+ naive and CD45RA-negative memory subsets. A note on this clone: Its antigen is unknown.

V lost 1 base to trimming and J lost 5 bases; unmatched junction nucleotides: 8. From germline, CDR1 is SEHNR and CDR2 FQNEAQ (reference sequence). This CDR3 is 16 amino acids long. Measured with immunoSEQ multiplex PCR; TCRdb has only the in-frame clones, and not every one. The sample consists of under 1,900,000 clones, 98% of them appearing once. The chain combines TRBV7-9 with TRBJ2-3; 8 bases align to TRBD1. The specimen sequenced was naive CD4+ T cells sorted from blood. The subset here: CD45RA+ positively selected. This sequence was found in a young man in good health. CDR3: CASSLGAGGSIDTQYF. The DNA for the CDR3 is TGTGCCAGCAGCTTAGGGGCAGGGGGCAGTATAGATACGCAGTATTTT. Variable domain in full (rest from reference TRBV7-9 and TRBJ2-3): DTGVSQNPRHKITKRGQNVTFRCDPISEHNRLYWYRQTLGQGPEFLTYFQNEAQLEKSRLLSDRFSAERPKGSFSTLEIQRTEQGDSAMYLCASSLGAGGSIDTQYFGPGTRLTVL.